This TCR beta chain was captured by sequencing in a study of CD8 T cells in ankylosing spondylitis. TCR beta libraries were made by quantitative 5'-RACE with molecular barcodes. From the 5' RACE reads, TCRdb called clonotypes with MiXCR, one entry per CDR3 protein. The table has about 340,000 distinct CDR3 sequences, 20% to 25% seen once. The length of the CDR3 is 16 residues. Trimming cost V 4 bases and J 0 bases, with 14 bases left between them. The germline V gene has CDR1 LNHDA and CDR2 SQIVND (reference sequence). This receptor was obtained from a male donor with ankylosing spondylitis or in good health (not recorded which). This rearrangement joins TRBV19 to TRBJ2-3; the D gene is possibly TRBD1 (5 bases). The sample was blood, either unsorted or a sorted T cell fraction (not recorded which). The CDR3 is CASSTQGYRSTDTQYF. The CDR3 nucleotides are TGTGCCAGTAGTACCCAGGGTTATCGGAGCACAGATACGCAGTATTTT.